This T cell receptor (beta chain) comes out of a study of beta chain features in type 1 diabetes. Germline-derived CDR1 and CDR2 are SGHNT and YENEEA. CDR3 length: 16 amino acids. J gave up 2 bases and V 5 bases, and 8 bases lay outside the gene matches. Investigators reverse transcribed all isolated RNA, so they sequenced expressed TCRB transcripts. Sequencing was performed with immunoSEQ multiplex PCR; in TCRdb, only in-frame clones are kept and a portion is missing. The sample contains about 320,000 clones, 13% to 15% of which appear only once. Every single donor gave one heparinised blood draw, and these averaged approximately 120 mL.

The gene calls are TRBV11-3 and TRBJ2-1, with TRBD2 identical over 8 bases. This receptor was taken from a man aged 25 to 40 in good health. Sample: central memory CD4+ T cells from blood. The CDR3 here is CASSTPGLGPYNEQFF. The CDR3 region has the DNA TGTGCCAGCAGCACGCCGGGACTAGGGCCCTACAATGAGCAGTTCTTC.